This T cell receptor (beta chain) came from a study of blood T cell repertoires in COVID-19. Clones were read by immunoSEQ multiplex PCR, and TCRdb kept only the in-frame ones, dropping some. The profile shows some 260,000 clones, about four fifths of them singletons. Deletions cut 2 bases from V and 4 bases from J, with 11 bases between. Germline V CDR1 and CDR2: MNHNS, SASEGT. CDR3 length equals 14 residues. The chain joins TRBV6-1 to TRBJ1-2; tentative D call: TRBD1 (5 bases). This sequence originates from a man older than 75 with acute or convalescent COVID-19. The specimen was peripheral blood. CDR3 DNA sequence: TGTGCCAGCAGTGAAAGACAGCTCCTCTATGGCTACACCTTC. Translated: CASSERQLLYGYTF.